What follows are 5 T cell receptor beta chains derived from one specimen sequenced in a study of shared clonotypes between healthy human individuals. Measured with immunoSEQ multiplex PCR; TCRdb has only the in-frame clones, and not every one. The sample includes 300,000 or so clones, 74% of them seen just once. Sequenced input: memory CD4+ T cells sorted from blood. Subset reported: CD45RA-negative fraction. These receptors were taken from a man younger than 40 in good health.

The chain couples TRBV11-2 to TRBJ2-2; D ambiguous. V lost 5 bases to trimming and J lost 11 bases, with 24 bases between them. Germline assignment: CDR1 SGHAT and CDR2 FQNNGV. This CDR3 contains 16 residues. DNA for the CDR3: TGTGCCAGCAGCCCAATCCAACGGACGCTGGGCGACGAGCTGTTTTTT. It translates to CASSPIQRTLGDELFF.

The CDR3 is CASSRTGTSYEQYF. The CDR3, as DNA: TGTGCCAGCAGCCGTACAGGGACTTCCTACGAGCAGTACTTC. The chain carries TRBV11-3 and TRBJ2-7, with D perhaps TRBD1 or TRBD2 (6 bases each). V gave up 5 bases and J gave up 1 base, with 12 bases separating them. This CDR3 contains 14 residues. Germline V gene data show CDR1 as SGHNT and CDR2 as YENEEA.

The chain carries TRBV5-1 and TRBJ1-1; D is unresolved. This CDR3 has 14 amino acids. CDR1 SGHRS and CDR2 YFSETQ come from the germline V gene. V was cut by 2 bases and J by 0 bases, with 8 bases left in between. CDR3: CASSLQSMNTEAFF. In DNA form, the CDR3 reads TGCGCCAGCAGCTTACAGTCCATGAACACTGAAGCTTTCTTT.

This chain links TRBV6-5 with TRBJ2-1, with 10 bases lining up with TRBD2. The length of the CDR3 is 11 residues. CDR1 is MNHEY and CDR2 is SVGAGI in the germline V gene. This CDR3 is CATERGGRGFF. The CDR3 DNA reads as TGTGCGACAGAGCGGGGGGGCCGGGGGTTCTTC.

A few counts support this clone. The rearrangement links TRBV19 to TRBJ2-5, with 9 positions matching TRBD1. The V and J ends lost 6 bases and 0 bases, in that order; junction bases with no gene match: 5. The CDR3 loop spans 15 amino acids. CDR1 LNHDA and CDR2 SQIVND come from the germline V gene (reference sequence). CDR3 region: CASRRQGVNQETQYF. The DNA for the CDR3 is TGTGCCAGTAGAAGACAGGGGGTTAACCAAGAGACCCAGTACTTC.